The present TCR beta chain was sequenced within a study of regulatory T cells in long-lasting Graves disease. Turning to this clonotype: Its antigen is not known.

Time point: newly diagnosed GD, antithyroid drugs for less than 3 months. The TCR library used RNA extracted from PBMCs. V was clipped by 0 bases and J by 4 bases; unmatched bases: 5. The CDR3 covers 16 residues. Per the germline V gene, CDR1 is SGDLS and CDR2 is YYNGEE. To make TCR beta libraries, researchers used iRepertoire HTBI primers and Arm-PCR of CDR3 regions. Via MiXCR, TCRdb re-called the multiplex PCR reads, giving one row per CDR3 protein. The table shows about 620,000 distinct CDR3 sequences, with around 17% occurring only once. Overall study findings and caveats: TCR diversity was lower in persistent than newly diagnosed Graves' disease.

This sample was also put to use in a study of T cells in Graves' hyperthyroidism and ophthalmopathy. Per that paper: Stable hyperthyroidism was told apart from ophthalmopathy by a model built on 13 V-J features.

This clonotype originated in a woman in her thirties with Graves disease. Here the sequenced sample was peripheral blood mononuclear cells (PBMCs), taken at new diagnosis, from a patient treated with antithyroid drugs. This sequence joins TRBV9 and TRBJ2-5, with TRBD1 matching over 11 bases. The CDR3 DNA reads as TGTGCCAGCAGCGTAGATTCCGGGACAGGGGGAGAGACCCAGTACTTC. Protein product: CASSVDSGTGGETQYF.